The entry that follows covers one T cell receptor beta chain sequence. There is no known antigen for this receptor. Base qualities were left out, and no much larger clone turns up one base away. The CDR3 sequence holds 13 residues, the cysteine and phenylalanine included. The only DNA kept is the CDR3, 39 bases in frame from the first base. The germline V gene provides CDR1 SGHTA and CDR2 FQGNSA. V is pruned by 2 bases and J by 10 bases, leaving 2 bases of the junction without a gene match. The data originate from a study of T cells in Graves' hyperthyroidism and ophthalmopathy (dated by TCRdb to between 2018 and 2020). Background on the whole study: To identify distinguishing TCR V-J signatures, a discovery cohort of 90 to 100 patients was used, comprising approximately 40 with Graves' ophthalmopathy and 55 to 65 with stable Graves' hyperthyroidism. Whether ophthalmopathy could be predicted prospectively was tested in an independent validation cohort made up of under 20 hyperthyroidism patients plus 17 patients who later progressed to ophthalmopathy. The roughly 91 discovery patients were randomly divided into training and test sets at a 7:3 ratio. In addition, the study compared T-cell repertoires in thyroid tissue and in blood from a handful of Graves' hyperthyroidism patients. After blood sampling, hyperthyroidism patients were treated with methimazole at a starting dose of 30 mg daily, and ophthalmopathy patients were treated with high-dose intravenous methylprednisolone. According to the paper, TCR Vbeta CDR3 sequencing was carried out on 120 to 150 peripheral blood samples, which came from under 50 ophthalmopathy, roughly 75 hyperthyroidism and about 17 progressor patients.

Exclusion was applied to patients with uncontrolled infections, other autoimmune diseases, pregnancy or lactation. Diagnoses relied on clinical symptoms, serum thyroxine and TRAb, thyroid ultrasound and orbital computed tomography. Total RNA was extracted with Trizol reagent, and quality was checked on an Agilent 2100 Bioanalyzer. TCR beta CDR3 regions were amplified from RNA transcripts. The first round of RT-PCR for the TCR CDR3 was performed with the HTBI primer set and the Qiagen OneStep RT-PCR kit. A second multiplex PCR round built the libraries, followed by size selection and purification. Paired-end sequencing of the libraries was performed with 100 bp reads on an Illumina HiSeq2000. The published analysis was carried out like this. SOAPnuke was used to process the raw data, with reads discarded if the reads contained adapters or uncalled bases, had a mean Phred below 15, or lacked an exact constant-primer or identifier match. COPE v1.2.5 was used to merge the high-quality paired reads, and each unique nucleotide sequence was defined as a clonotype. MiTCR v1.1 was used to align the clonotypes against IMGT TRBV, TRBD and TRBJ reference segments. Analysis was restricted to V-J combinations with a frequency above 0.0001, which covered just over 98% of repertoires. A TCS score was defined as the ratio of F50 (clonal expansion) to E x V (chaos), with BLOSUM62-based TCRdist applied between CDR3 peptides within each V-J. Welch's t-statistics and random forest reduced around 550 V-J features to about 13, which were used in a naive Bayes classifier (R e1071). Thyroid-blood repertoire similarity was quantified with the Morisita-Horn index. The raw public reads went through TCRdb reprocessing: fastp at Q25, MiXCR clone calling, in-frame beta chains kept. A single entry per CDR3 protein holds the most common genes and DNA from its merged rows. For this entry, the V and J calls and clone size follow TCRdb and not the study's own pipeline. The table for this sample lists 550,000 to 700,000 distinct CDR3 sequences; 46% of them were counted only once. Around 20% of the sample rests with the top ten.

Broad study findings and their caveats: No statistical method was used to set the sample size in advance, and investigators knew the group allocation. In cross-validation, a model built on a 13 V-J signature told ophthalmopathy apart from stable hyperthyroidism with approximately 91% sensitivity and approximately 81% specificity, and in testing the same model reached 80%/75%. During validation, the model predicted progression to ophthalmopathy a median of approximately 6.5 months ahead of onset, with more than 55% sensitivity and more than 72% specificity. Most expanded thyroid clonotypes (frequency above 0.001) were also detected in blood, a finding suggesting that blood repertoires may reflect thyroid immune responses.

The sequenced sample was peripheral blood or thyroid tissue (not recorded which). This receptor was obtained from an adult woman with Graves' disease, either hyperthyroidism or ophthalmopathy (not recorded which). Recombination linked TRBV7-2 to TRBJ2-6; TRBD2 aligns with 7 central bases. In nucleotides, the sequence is TGTGCCAGCAGCTTACTAGCGGCGAACGTCCTGACTTTC. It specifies CASSLLAANVLTF.